Below, one TCR beta chain is given with its context. CDR1 and CDR2 from the germline V gene are MGHDK and SYGVNS. This CDR3 spans 14 amino acids. The V and J ends lost 6 bases and 3 bases respectively, with 11 bases between them. This record comes from a study of blood T cell repertoires in COVID-19. Sequenced by immunoSEQ multiplex PCR; TCRdb stores in-frame clones only, minus some. The repertoire has 300,000 to 400,000 clones, around 86% of them found once; the top ten carry around 4.5%. Cohorts were based on clinical histories the participants reported. The clonotype was recovered from a woman between 35 and 50 years old with acute COVID-19. The chain uses TRBV25-1 and TRBJ1-4; possibly TRBD1 for D (5 bases). Sequenced: PBMCs or T cells enriched from blood (not recorded which). The CDR3 sequence: CASRGRGPNEKLFF. The CDR3 region has the DNA TGTGCCAGCAGGGGGCGGGGCCCTAATGAAAAACTGTTTTTT.